The 27 T cell receptor beta chains below all came from one sample that was sequenced in a study of blood T cell repertoires in COVID-19. Profiling relied on immunoSEQ multiplex PCR, and the TCRdb table lists in-frame clones only, not all of them. The data hold about 220,000 clones, with 85% observed a single time. The material sequenced was peripheral blood. The receptors were gathered from a man aged 50-60 years who had recovered from COVID-19.

The J gene is TRBJ1-5, the V gene TRBV19, with D hard to call. Germline CDR1 LNHDA, CDR2 SQIVND (reference sequence). Trimming stripped 0 bases from V and 6 bases from J, with 6 bases between. CDR3 length: 13 amino acids. The DNA of the CDR3 is TGTGCCAGTAGTATAGATATCCGTCAGCCCCAGCATTTT. It codes for CASSIDIRQPQHF.

This rearrangement joins TRBV18 to TRBJ1-1, with D tentatively TRBD1 (5 bases). V was pared by 1 base and J by 1 base, with 7 bases between. The CDR3 contains 14 residues. CDR1 and CDR2 from the germline V gene are KGHSH and LQKENI. The CDR3 nucleotides read TGTGCCAGCTCACCACGACAGCAGAACACTGAAGCTTTCTTT. Its translation: CASSPRQQNTEAFF.

The chain employs TRBV21-1 and TRBJ2-7; TRBD2, as called in the table, went unchecked against the DNA. TRBV21-1 is assigned pseudogene status. The CDR3 consists of 16 residues. CDR3 DNA: TGTGCCAGCAATGCGGGGCTGATACGGCCCTCCTACGAGCAGTACTTC. Translation: CASNAGLIRPSYEQYF.

This clone was seen a handful of times. The rearrangement joins TRBV28 to TRBJ2-7; weak D call: TRBD1 (5 bases). V dropped 5 bases and J dropped 5 bases, with 19 bases sitting between them. CDR1 and CDR2 (germline): MDHEN, SYDVKM. The CDR3 contains 15 residues. CDR3 protein: CASSLSRQGADEQYF. CDR3 bases: TGTGCCAGCAGTCTCTCCCGGCAGGGTGCCGACGAGCAGTACTTC.

A remark on this clone: In the same sample, other DNA sequences code for this CDR3. The CDR3 DNA follows: TGTGCCAGCTCTGGGTCAGGGGAGACCCAGTACTTC. Translation gives CASSGSGETQYF. The chain joins TRBV18 to TRBJ2-5; TRBD1 might be the D (5 bases). Germline assignment: CDR1 KGHSH and CDR2 LQKENI. Trimming removed 6 bases from V and 5 bases from J, with 10 bases in between. The CDR3 has 12 amino acids. Using reference TRBV18 and TRBJ2-5 for the parts outside the CDR3, the full variable domain is NAGVMQNPRHLVRRRGQEARLRCSPMKGHSHVYWYRQLPEEGLKFMVYLQKENIIDESGMPKERFSAEFPKEGPSILRIQQVVRGDSAAYFCASSGSGETQYFGPGTRLLVL.

The rearrangement joins TRBV4-2 to TRBJ2-7, with 7 bases that match TRBD1. This CDR3 region has 14 residues. J was trimmed by 3 bases and V by 4 bases; bases with no gene match: 6. Germline V gene lookup returns CDR1 LGHNA and CDR2 YNFKEQ. The CDR3 sequence is CASSPRQGDYEQYF. Written as DNA, the CDR3 is TGTGCCAGCAGCCCCCGACAGGGCGACTACGAGCAGTACTTC.

This chain connects TRBV6-5 to TRBJ1-5; 9 nucleotides align to TRBD1. Germline-derived CDR1 and CDR2 are MNHEY and SVGAGI. CDR3 length equals 14 residues. Trimming cost V 5 bases and J 7 bases; bases outside gene matches: 6. In DNA, the CDR3 is TGTGCCAGCAGTCTCGACAGGGGGGTACAGCCCCAGCATTTT. This encodes CASSLDRGVQPQHF.

The chain combines TRBV3-1 (or the pseudogene TRBV3-2) with TRBJ2-7, with unresolved D. Germline values: CDR1 LGHDT, CDR2 YNNKEL (reference sequence). The length of the CDR3 is 12 residues. Trimming cost V 8 bases and J 0 bases, with 8 bases left between them. The CDR3 is CASGGVSYEQYF. In DNA, the CDR3 is TGTGCCAGCGGCGGCGTCTCCTACGAGCAGTACTTC.

The J gene is TRBJ2-3, the V gene TRBV5-5; D is unresolved. The V end was cut by 4 bases, the J end by 2 bases, with 5 bases between. Germline values: CDR1 SGHKS, CDR2 YYEKEE (reference sequence). This CDR3 spans 12 amino acids. In DNA, the CDR3 is TGTGCCAGCAGCAAACTCACAGATACGCAGTATTTT. Protein product: CASSKLTDTQYF.

The J gene is TRBJ2-7, the V gene TRBV5-4; perhaps TRBD2 as D (6 bases). The CDR3 is 14 residues long. With 3 bases removed from V and 3 bases from J, the gap between germline ends came to 13 bases. Germline lookup yields CDR1 SGHNT and CDR2 YYREEE (reference sequence). The CDR3 region has the DNA TGTGCCAGCAGCTCGGGACTTCAAAACTACGAGCAGTACTTC. It specifies CASSSGLQNYEQYF. Supplemented by reference TRBV5-4 and TRBJ2-7, the full variable domain reads ETGVTQSPTHLIKTRGQQVTLRCSSQSGHNTVSWYQQALGQGPQFIFQYYREEENGRGNFPPRFSGLQFPNYSSELNVNALELDDSALYLCASSSGLQNYEQYFGPGTRLTVT.

This clone has only one observation. The V and J genes are TRBV28 and TRBJ1-5; 7 bases map to TRBD1. Looked up from germline, CDR1 is MDHEN and CDR2 is SYDVKM. The junction had 7 bases not matched to a gene; V was cut back by 2 bases and J by 0 bases. This CDR3 comprises 17 residues. The CDR3 DNA is TGTGCCAGCAGTTTACGCTCCAGGGGGTATAGCAATCAGCCCCAGCATTTT. This gives the protein CASSLRSRGYSNQPQHF. Looking up the rest from reference TRBV28 and TRBJ1-5 gives the full variable domain: DVKVTQSSRYLVKRTGEKVFLECVQDMDHENMFWYRQDPGLGLRLIYFSYDVKMKEKGDIPEGYSVSREKKERFSLILESASTNQTSMYLCASSLRSRGYSNQPQHFGDGTRLSIL.

The gene calls are TRBV6-5 and TRBJ1-3, with D possibly TRBD1 on 5 matching bases. The CDR3 has 13 amino acids. V lost 10 bases and J 0 bases, leaving 10 bases between the germline ends. The V gene's germline CDR1 is MNHEY and CDR2 SVGAGI. In nucleotides, the CDR3 is TGTGCCACCAGACAGAGCTCTGGAAACACCATATATTTT. This encodes CATRQSSGNTIYF.

This sequence joins TRBV5-6 and TRBJ1-2; 9 bases line up with TRBD1. The germline V gene has CDR1 SGHDT and CDR2 YYEEEE. The CDR3 covers 15 residues. Losses at the gene ends were 1 base for V and 8 bases for J; bases not matched to a gene: 9. The CDR3 DNA reads TGTGCCAGCAGCTTGTACCGGACAGGGGATGGAGGCTACACCTTC. Its protein product is CASSLYRTGDGGYTF.

The rearrangement joins TRBV7-2 to TRBJ2-3, with D perhaps TRBD2 (5 bases). Trimming left V 5 bases short and J 3 bases short, with 12 bases between. CDR1 SGHTA and CDR2 FQGNSA come from the germline V gene. The CDR3 totals 14 residues. Here the CDR3 reads CASSGGRGTDTQYF. In nucleotides, the CDR3 is TGTGCCAGCAGCGGCGGACGGGGAACAGATACGCAGTATTTT.

The chain recombines TRBV6-2 or TRBV6-3 with TRBJ2-7, with 15 bases matching TRBD2. CDR1 is MNHEY, CDR2 SVGEGT, per germline. The V gene end was trimmed by 0 bases and the J gene end by 6 bases; junction bases not matched to a gene: 6. The CDR3 is 17 residues long. The chain's CDR3 is CASSYSGTGLAGGEQYF. For the CDR3, the DNA is TGTGCCAGCAGTTACTCGGGAACGGGACTAGCGGGAGGCGAGCAGTACTTC.

CDR3 loop: CASSLVDTNYGYTF. CDR3 DNA sequence: TGTGCCAGCAGCTTAGTAGACACTAACTATGGCTACACCTTC. The chain recombines TRBV7-8 with TRBJ1-2; D gene uncertain. Per germline, CDR1 SGHVS and CDR2 FQNEAQ. Trimming cost V 1 base and J 0 bases, with 6 bases left between them. The CDR3 is made up of 14 amino acids.

This clone has just a few counts. This chain links TRBV15 with TRBJ2-3; 7 bases map to TRBD2. Unmatched junction bases numbered 11, after V lost 4 bases and J lost 7 bases. CDR3 length: 15 amino acids. Germline V gene sequence: CDR1 LNHNV, CDR2 YYDKDF (reference sequence). CDR3 sequence reads: CATSTRGGRVNTQYF. The CDR3, as DNA: TGTGCCACCAGCACCCGAGGCGGGAGAGTAAATACGCAGTATTTT.

The V gene is TRBV11-2, the J gene TRBJ2-3; D may be TRBD2 (6 bases). Germline V gives CDR1 SGHAT, CDR2 FQNNGV. V was clipped by 1 base and J by 4 bases, with 9 bases between them. The CDR3 consists of 14 residues. The CDR3 here is CASSLGRAADTQYF. The CDR3 nucleotides are TGTGCCAGCAGCTTAGGGAGGGCCGCAGATACGCAGTATTTT.

The chain employs TRBV7-9 and TRBJ2-7; a weak D match, TRBD1 (6 bases). Germline CDR1 reads SEHNR; CDR2 reads FQNEAQ (reference sequence). The V gene lost 5 bases and the J gene lost 3 bases, with 11 bases spanning the gap. CDR3 length: 13 residues. CDR3 DNA: TGTGCCAGCAGCCGGGGACACAGCTACGAGCAGTACTTC. Its translation: CASSRGHSYEQYF.

The rearrangement joins TRBV5-1 to TRBJ2-7; 10 nucleotides line up with TRBD2. This CDR3 has 17 amino acids. The ends lost 0 bases at V and 9 bases at J; junction bases unmatched: 15. In germline, CDR1 is SGHRS, CDR2 YFSETQ. The CDR3 region is CASSLEGVAGGGIGQYF. DNA for the CDR3: TGCGCCAGCAGCTTGGAGGGAGTAGCGGGAGGTGGGATCGGGCAGTACTTC. Filled out from reference TRBV5-1 and TRBJ2-7, the complete variable domain reads KAGVTQTPRYLIKTRGQQVTLSCSPISGHRSVSWYQQTPGQGLQFLFEYFSETQRNKGNFPGRFSGRQFSNSRSEMNVSTLELGDSALYLCASSLEGVAGGGIGQYFGPGTRLTVT.

The CDR3 region has the DNA TGTGCCAGTAGTCCGGGGGGAGTAGGGTCCTACGAGCAGTACTTC. Translated, it gives CASSPGGVGSYEQYF. This rearrangement joins TRBV19 to TRBJ2-7, with 7 bases matching TRBD2. The V and J ends lost 5 bases and 1 base, in that order; junction bases with no gene match: 8. The CDR3 covers 15 residues. Germline V lookup: CDR1 LNHDA, CDR2 SQIVND (reference sequence).

V usage is TRBV30 and J usage is TRBJ2-1, with 8 bases matching TRBD2. The CDR3 loop spans 15 amino acids. J gave up 8 bases and V 1 base, and 10 bases lay outside the gene matches. Germline V gene lookup returns CDR1 GTSNPN and CDR2 SVGIG (reference sequence). The CDR3 DNA follows: TGTGCCTGGAGTGGCCCTAGCGGGTTACAATATGAGCAGTTCTTC. Translated: CAWSGPSGLQYEQFF. The whole variable domain, filled in from reference TRBV30 and TRBJ2-1, reads SQTIHQWPATLVQPVGSPLSLECTVEGTSNPNLYWYRQAAGRGLQLLFYSVGIGQISSEVPQNLSASRPQDRQFILSSKKLLLSDSGFYLCAWSGPSGLQYEQFFGPGTRLTVL.

The V call is TRBV10-2, the J call TRBJ2-4; possible D gene TRBD2, 6 bases. The CDR3 is 16 amino acids. Germline assignment: CDR1 WSHSY and CDR2 SAAADI. The V and J ends lost 7 bases and 0 bases respectively, with 16 bases between them. CDR3 loop: CASTGMSGLAKNIQYF. CDR3 DNA sequence: TGCGCCAGCACCGGGATGTCGGGACTAGCCAAAAACATTCAGTACTTC.

In its sample, this clone was seen a few times. The rearrangement joins TRBV7-8 to TRBJ2-7, with D perhaps matching TRBD2 (5 bases). The CDR3 runs to 16 residues. The V end was cut by 2 bases, the J end by 2 bases, with 16 bases between. Germline V CDR1 and CDR2: SGHVS, FQNEAQ. For the CDR3, the DNA is TGTGCCAGCAGCTTATCCTCAAAGCGGAGTCCCTACGAGCAGTACTTC. Translation gives CASSLSSKRSPYEQYF.

CDR3 DNA sequence: TGTGCCAGCAGCTTAGGACAGGGGAAGTCTAGGTATGGCTACACCTTC. Its protein product is CASSLGQGKSRYGYTF. J is TRBJ1-2 and V is TRBV11-2; 8 bases match TRBD1. V gave up 1 base and J gave up 5 bases; unmatched junction bases: 9. Germline V gives CDR1 SGHAT, CDR2 FQNNGV. The CDR3 spans 16 residues.

J is TRBJ2-7 and V is TRBV28, with D perhaps TRBD2 (5 bases). Germline assignment: CDR1 MDHEN and CDR2 SYDVKM. The ends were cut back, 6 bases at V and 2 bases at J, with 20 bases in the middle. The CDR3 has 16 residues. This CDR3 reads CASSYGVYSVPYEQYF. CDR3 sequence (DNA): TGTGCCAGCAGCTATGGGGTCTATAGCGTCCCCTACGAGCAGTACTTC.

This chain connects TRBV4-1 to TRBJ2-7; 7 nucleotides agree with TRBD2. The CDR3 has 15 residues. Germline V CDR1 and CDR2: MGHRA, YSYEKL. J gave up 0 bases and V 3 bases, and 5 bases lay outside the gene matches. DNA for the CDR3: TGCGCCAGCAGCCACTCCCTAGCGGCCTCCTACGAGCAGTACTTC. Translating gives CASSHSLAASYEQYF.